Described below is a single T cell receptor beta chain sequence and its context. Its antigen is not identified. Participants with HIV, all of them, were treated in the United States. Prior to DNA extraction, the samples held about 0.95-10 million cryopreserved PBMC. At survey level, the immunoSEQ assay was run in its v3.0 version. The table came from immunoSEQ multiplex PCR; TCRdb's copy has only in-frame clones and leaves some out. The sample has fewer than 20,000 clones; roughly nine tenths are singletons. The data stem from a study of long-term antiretroviral therapy in people with HIV. This CDR3 contains 15 residues. The V and J ends lost 3 bases and 3 bases, in that order; junction bases with no gene match: 5. In germline, CDR1 is GTSNPN, CDR2 SVGIG (reference sequence). Study-wide results and limits: When set beside controls, HIV repertoires had CDR3 length ranges that were narrower.

This clonotype originated in a man aged 45-60 years with HIV. Here the sequenced sample was unsorted PBMCs, taken 4.2 years after starting antiretroviral therapy. The chain combines TRBV30 with TRBJ1-5, with 10 bases aligning to TRBD1. The CDR3 region has the DNA TGTGCCTGGAGCCGCGGGACAGGGGACAATCAGCCCCAGCATTTT. Its translation is CAWSRGTGDNQPQHF.